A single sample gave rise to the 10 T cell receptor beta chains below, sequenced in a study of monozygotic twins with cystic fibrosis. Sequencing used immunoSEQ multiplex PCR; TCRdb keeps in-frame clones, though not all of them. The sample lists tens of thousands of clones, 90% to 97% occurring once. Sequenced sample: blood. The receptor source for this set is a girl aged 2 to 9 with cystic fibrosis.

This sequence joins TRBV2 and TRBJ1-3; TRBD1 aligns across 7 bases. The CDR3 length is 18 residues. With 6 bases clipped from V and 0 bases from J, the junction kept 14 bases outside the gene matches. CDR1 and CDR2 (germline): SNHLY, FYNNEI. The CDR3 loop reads CASSTIKTGQSSGNTIYF. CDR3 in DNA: TGTGCCAGCAGCACAATAAAGACAGGGCAGAGCTCTGGAAACACCATATATTTT.

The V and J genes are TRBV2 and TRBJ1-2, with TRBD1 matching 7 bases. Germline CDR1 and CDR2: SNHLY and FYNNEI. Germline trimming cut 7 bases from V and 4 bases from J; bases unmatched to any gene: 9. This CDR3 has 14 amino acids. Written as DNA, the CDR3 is TGTGCCAGCAAAGAGGGCAGGGGGATCTATGGCTACACCTTC. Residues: CASKEGRGIYGYTF.

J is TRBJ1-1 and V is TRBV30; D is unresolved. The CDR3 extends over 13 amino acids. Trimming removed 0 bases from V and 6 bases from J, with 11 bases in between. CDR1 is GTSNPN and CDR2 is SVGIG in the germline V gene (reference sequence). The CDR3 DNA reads TGTGCCTGGAGTGTAATGGAAGGCGCTGAAGCTTTCTTT. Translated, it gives CAWSVMEGAEAFF.

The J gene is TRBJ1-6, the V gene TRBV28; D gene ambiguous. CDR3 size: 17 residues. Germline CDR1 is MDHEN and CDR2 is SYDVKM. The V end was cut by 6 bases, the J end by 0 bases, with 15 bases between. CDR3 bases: TGTGCCAGCAGGACCAATGACGGGAGCTCCTATAATTCACCCCTCCACTTT. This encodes CASRTNDGSSYNSPLHF.

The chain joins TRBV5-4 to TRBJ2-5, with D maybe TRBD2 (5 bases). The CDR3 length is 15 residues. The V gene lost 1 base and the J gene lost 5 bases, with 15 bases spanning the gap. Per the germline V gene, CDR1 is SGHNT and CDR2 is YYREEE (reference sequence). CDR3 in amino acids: CASSLPSKGEETQYF. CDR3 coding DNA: TGTGCCAGCAGCTTGCCTAGTAAGGGAGAGGAGACCCAGTACTTC.

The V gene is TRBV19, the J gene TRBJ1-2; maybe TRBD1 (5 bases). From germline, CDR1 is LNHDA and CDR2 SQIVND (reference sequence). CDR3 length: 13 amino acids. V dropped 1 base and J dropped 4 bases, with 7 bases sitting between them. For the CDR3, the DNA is TGTGCCAGTAGTATAGGCGACAGCTATGGCTACACCTTC. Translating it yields CASSIGDSYGYTF.

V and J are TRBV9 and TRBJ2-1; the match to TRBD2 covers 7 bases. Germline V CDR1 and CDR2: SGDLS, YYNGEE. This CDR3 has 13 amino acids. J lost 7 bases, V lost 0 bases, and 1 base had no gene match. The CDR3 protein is CASSVVGRNEQFF. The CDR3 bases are TGTGCCAGCAGCGTAGTCGGGAGGAATGAGCAGTTCTTC. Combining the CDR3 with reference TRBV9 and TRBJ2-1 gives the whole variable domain DSGVTQTPKHLITATGQRVTLRCSPRSGDLSVYWYQQSLDQGLQFLIQYYNGEERAKGNILERFSAQQFPDLHSELNLSSLELGDSALYFCASSVVGRNEQFFGPGTRLTVL.

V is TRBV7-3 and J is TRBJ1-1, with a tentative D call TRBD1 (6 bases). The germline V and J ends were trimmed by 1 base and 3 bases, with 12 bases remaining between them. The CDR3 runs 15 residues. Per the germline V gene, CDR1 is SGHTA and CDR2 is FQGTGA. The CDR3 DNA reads TGTGCCAGCAGCTTAATCGGGGGCGCGGACACTGAAGCTTTCTTT. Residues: CASSLIGGADTEAFF.

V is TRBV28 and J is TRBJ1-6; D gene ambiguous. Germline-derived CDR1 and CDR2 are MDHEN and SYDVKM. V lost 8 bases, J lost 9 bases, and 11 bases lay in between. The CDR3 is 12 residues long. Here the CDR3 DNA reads TGTGCCAGCTCTTTCCTTGGTTCACCCCTCCACTTT. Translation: CASSFLGSPLHF.

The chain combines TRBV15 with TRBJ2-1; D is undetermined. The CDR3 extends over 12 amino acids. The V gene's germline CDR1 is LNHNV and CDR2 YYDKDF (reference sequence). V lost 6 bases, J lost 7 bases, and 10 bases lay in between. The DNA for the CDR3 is TGTGCCACCAGTACCTTTGCGAATGAGCAGTTCTTC. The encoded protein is CATSTFANEQFF. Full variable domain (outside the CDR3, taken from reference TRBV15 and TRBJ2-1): DAMVIQNPRYQVTQFGKPVTLSCSQTLNHNVMYWYQQKSSQAPKLLFHYYDKDFNNEADTPDNFQSRRPNTSFCFLDIRSPGLGDTAMYLCATSTFANEQFFGPGTRLTVL.